Shown below are 22 T cell receptor beta chains from a single sample sequenced in a study of cytomegalovirus exposure and HLA in healthy donors. Primers for the PCR totalled 60 Vbeta and 13 Jbeta. Assay used: immunoSEQ multiplex PCR; TCRdb lists only in-frame clones, some missing. The data contain tens of thousands of clones, around 89% of them singletons. The sample was PBMCs. The receptors were gathered from a man aged 25 to 45 in good health and CMV-seropositive.

CDR3 residues: CASSPQIQGTGNTIYF. CDR3 nucleotide sequence: TGCGCCAGCAGCCCCCAAATACAGGGGACTGGAAACACCATATATTTT. This chain connects TRBV5-1 to TRBJ1-3; 7 bases match TRBD1. The CDR3 is 16 amino acids. Germline assignment: CDR1 SGHRS and CDR2 YFSETQ. V trimming: 4 bases; J trimming: 2 bases; junction bases outside the gene matches: 9.

This sequence joins TRBV19 and TRBJ1-4; 7 bases line up with TRBD1. Germline CDR1 is LNHDA and CDR2 is SQIVND (reference sequence). The CDR3 length is 14 residues. V lost 6 bases, J lost 7 bases, and 8 bases stayed unmatched. The CDR3 region has the DNA TGTGCCAGTAGAATCAGGGGGAGTGGTGAAAAACTGTTTTTT. It is translated as CASRIRGSGEKLFF.

The V gene is TRBV6-5, the J gene TRBJ1-2; D is ambiguous. The germline V and J ends were trimmed by 10 bases and 6 bases, with 21 bases remaining between them. The CDR3 loop spans 14 amino acids. The germline V gene has CDR1 MNHEY and CDR2 SVGAGI. The CDR3 DNA reads as TGTGCCACCCTCCCTGGTACTAGGCTAAATGGCTACACCTTC. It specifies CATLPGTRLNGYTF.

This rearrangement joins TRBV6-6 to TRBJ1-1; 8 bases are shared with TRBD1. V was clipped by 5 bases and J by 4 bases; unmatched bases: 6. Germline loops: CDR1 MNHNY, CDR2 SVGAGI (reference sequence). This CDR3 comprises 14 residues. The CDR3 bases are TGTGCCAGCAGTCTACAGGGGGAGGTCACTGAAGCTTTCTTT. Translating gives CASSLQGEVTEAFF.

This clone occurred once. V is TRBV10-1 and J is TRBJ2-2; TRBD1 matches 8 bases. The CDR3 consists of 16 residues. Germline trimming cut 4 bases from V and 6 bases from J; bases unmatched to any gene: 10. Germline CDR1 reads WNHNN; CDR2 reads SYGVQD (reference sequence). The CDR3 DNA sequence: TGCGCCAGCAGTGGGACGGGAAAGGACAGGGCCGGGGAGCTGTTTTTT. This gives the protein CASSGTGKDRAGELFF.

V gene TRBV28 combines with J gene TRBJ1-1; 7 bases match TRBD1. Germline V CDR1 and CDR2: MDHEN, SYDVKM. The CDR3 length is 15 residues. V trimming: 2 bases; J trimming: 4 bases; junction bases outside the gene matches: 7. CDR3 bases: TGTGCCAGCAGTTTACCTGGACAGGTGGGCACTGAAGCTTTCTTT. As protein: CASSLPGQVGTEAFF.

V gene TRBV7-3 combines with J gene TRBJ1-2, with D hard to call. Per germline, CDR1 SGHTA and CDR2 FQGTGA. The CDR3 has 13 amino acids. Trimming stripped 7 bases from V and 5 bases from J, with 14 bases between. CDR3 loop: CASTREPHYGYTF. The DNA for the CDR3 is TGTGCCAGCACTCGAGAGCCCCATTATGGCTACACCTTC.

J is TRBJ1-1 and V is TRBV7-2; D is uncertain. The V gene lost 3 bases and the J gene lost 7 bases, with 12 bases spanning the gap. The CDR3 length is 13 residues. CDR1 SGHTA and CDR2 FQGNSA come from the germline V gene. CDR3 sequence reads: CASSFSVRGEAFF. CDR3 DNA sequence: TGTGCCAGCAGCTTTAGCGTACGGGGTGAAGCTTTCTTT.

This clone has a single count. The chain combines TRBV6-5 with TRBJ2-1; perhaps TRBD2 as D (6 bases). Germline CDR1 is MNHEY and CDR2 is SVGAGI. CDR3 length: 13 residues. V gave up 8 bases and J gave up 5 bases, with 13 bases separating them. The CDR3 DNA is TGTGCCAGCGGGAGGTTGCCGAACAATGAGCAGTTCTTC. Protein sequence: CASGRLPNNEQFF.

The V and J genes are TRBV11-2 and TRBJ2-3; D gene uncertain. The germline V gene has CDR1 SGHAT and CDR2 FQNNGV. Trimming removed 0 bases from V and 2 bases from J, with 9 bases in between. CDR3 length equals 15 residues. CDR3 sequence reads: CASSLDSTITDTQYF. The CDR3, as DNA: TGTGCCAGCAGCTTAGACTCTACGATCACAGATACGCAGTATTTT.

This sequence joins TRBV15 and TRBJ2-2; TRBD2 matches at 8 bases. The length of the CDR3 is 16 residues. With V trimmed by 0 bases and J by 7 bases, 7 bases remained unmatched. Germline-derived CDR1 and CDR2 are LNHNV and YYDKDF (reference sequence). In DNA, the CDR3 is TGTGCCACCAGCAGAGATGTCGGGAGGGAGAGCGGGGAGCTGTTTTTT. The encoded protein is CATSRDVGRESGELFF.

V and J are TRBV5-1 and TRBJ2-5; 12 nucleotides line up with TRBD2. The CDR3 runs to 15 residues. V lost 7 bases to trimming and J lost 5 bases; unmatched junction nucleotides: 9. Per germline, CDR1 SGHRS and CDR2 YFSETQ. CDR3 residues: CASSGLAGSTETQYF. CDR3 in DNA: TGCGCCAGCTCCGGACTAGCGGGAAGTACGGAGACCCAGTACTTC. Supplemented by reference TRBV5-1 and TRBJ2-5, the full variable domain reads KAGVTQTPRYLIKTRGQQVTLSCSPISGHRSVSWYQQTPGQGLQFLFEYFSETQRNKGNFPGRFSGRQFSNSRSEMNVSTLELGDSALYLCASSGLAGSTETQYFGPGTRLLVL.

This clone was recorded a few times. V usage is TRBV5-4 and J usage is TRBJ2-3; a weak D match, TRBD2 (6 bases). CDR3 length: 15 residues. The V end was cut by 2 bases, the J end by 1 base, with 11 bases between. CDR1 is SGHNT and CDR2 is YYREEE in the germline V gene (reference sequence). CDR3 coding DNA: TGTGCCAGCAGCTTCATGACTAGGGGCACAGATACGCAGTATTTT. Its translation: CASSFMTRGTDTQYF.

This chain connects TRBV30 to TRBJ1-1, with D perhaps TRBD1 (5 bases). The CDR3 extends over 13 amino acids. The V and J ends lost 2 bases and 1 base respectively, with 8 bases between them. The germline CDR1 and CDR2 sequences are GTSNPN and SVGIG (reference sequence). CDR3: CAWSRQQNTEAFF. Written as DNA, the CDR3 is TGTGCCTGGAGTCGACAGCAGAACACTGAAGCTTTCTTT.

The sample holds one count of this clone. J is TRBJ2-7 and V is TRBV4-2; TRBD2 aligns across 9 bases. The J segment lost 3 bases and the V segment lost 0 bases, leaving 6 bases of the junction unmatched. Germline loops: CDR1 LGHNA, CDR2 YNFKEQ. The CDR3 is 16 amino acids. The CDR3 region is CASSQDQLAGSYEQYF. For the CDR3, the DNA is TGTGCCAGCAGCCAAGATCAACTAGCGGGTAGCTACGAGCAGTACTTC.

This chain uses TRBV25-1 with TRBJ2-1; 14 positions match TRBD2. CDR3 length: 17 residues. The V and J ends lost 4 bases and 2 bases, in that order; junction bases with no gene match: 4. Germline V CDR1 and CDR2: MGHDK, SYGVNS. Here the CDR3 DNA reads TGTGCCAGCAGTGGCGGGACTAGCGGGAGTGCCTACAATGAGCAGTTCTTC. Amino acids: CASSGGTSGSAYNEQFF.

This chain connects TRBV11-3 to TRBJ1-1; 8 bases match TRBD1. The CDR3 totals 15 residues. Germline V gene data show CDR1 as SGHNT and CDR2 as YENEEA. The trim removed 5 bases at V and 1 base at J, leaving 6 bases unmatched. CDR3 loop: CASSLGTGKNTEAFF. CDR3 in DNA: TGTGCCAGCAGCCTCGGGACAGGCAAGAACACTGAAGCTTTCTTT. Combining the CDR3 with reference TRBV11-3 and TRBJ1-1 gives the whole variable domain EAGVVQSPRYKIIEKKQPVAFWCNPISGHNTLYWYLQNLGQGPELLIRYENEEAVDDSQLPKDRFSAERLKGVDSTLKIQPAELGDSAVYLCASSLGTGKNTEAFFGQGTRLTVV.

The chain carries TRBV7-9 and TRBJ1-5; tentatively, D is TRBD1 (5 bases). The CDR3 sequence is 19 residues long. The V end lost 1 base, the J end lost 5 bases, and 24 bases lay between the germline ends. Looked up from germline, CDR1 is SEHNR and CDR2 is FQNEAQ (reference sequence). CDR3 loop: CASSLVEWAGFKDDQPQHF. The CDR3, as DNA: TGTGCCAGCAGCTTAGTCGAGTGGGCAGGGTTCAAGGACGATCAGCCCCAGCATTTT.

The chain joins TRBV27 to TRBJ2-6; a weak D match, TRBD2 (5 bases). Trimming removed 0 bases at V and 0 bases at J, with 9 bases between. This CDR3 region has 17 residues. The germline gives CDR1 MNHEY, CDR2 SMNVEV (reference sequence). The CDR3 sequence is CASSLSRGLSGANVLTF. The CDR3 DNA is TGTGCCAGCAGTTTATCGCGAGGGCTCTCTGGGGCCAACGTCCTGACTTTC.

The V and J genes are TRBV28 and TRBJ2-7; 9 nucleotides align to TRBD2. The V gene end was trimmed by 1 base and the J gene end by 3 bases; junction bases not matched to a gene: 4. The CDR3 consists of 15 residues. Germline V lookup: CDR1 MDHEN, CDR2 SYDVKM. In DNA form, the CDR3 reads TGTGCCAGCAGTTTATATCGACTAGCGGTCTACGAGCAGTACTTC. This encodes CASSLYRLAVYEQYF.

The chain joins TRBV11-1 to TRBJ1-3, with no clear D. Germline-derived CDR1 and CDR2 are SGHAT and FQDESV (reference sequence). Trimming removed 1 base at V and 0 bases at J, with 4 bases between. The CDR3 totals 14 residues. The CDR3 protein is CASSLDGSGNTIYF. Here the CDR3 DNA reads TGTGCCAGCAGCTTAGACGGCTCTGGAAACACCATATATTTT.

CDR3 region: CASSDRVGAEAFF. In DNA form, the CDR3 reads TGTGCCAGCAGCGACAGGGTGGGGGCTGAAGCTTTCTTT. This chain joins TRBV9 and TRBJ1-1; TRBD1 is a possible D gene (6 bases). The CDR3 has 13 amino acids. Germline assignment: CDR1 SGDLS and CDR2 YYNGEE. Trimming took off 3 bases at V and 6 bases at J, with 12 bases between the two ends.